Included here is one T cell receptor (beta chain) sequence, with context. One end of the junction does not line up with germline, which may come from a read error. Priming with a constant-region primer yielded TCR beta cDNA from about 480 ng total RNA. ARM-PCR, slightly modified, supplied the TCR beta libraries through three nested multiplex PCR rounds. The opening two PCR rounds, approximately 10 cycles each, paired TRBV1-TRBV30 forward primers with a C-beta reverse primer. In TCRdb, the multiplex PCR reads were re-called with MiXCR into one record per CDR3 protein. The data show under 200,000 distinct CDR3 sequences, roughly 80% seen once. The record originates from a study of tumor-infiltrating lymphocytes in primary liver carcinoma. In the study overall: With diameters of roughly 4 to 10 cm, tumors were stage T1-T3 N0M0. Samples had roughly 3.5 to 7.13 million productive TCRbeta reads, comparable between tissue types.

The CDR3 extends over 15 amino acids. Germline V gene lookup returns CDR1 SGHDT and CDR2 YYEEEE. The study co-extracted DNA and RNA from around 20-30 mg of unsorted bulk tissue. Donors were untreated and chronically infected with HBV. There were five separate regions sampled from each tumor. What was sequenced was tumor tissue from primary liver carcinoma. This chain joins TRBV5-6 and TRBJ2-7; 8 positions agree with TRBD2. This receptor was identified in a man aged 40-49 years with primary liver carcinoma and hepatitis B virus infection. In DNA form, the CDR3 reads TGTGCCAGCAGCTGGCCCGGGACTAGGGACTATGAGCAGTGCTTC. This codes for CASSWPGTRDYEQCF.